The rows below give T cell receptor beta chains drawn from one sample of a study of vaccination effects on CD4 cells after COVID-19. Profiled with immunoSEQ multiplex PCR; TCRdb holds only in-frame clones, not every one. The data contain approximately 25,000 clones, 83% of them singletons. These receptors lack a known antigen. This sample comprised CD4+ T cells from PBMCs cultured with HCoV-NL63 spike peptides, obtained after COVID-19 vaccination. These receptors all stem from a human donor who received a COVID-19 vaccine. Some clones in this sample may be carry-over from other donors' samples. The conserved cysteine and the conserved F or W are not part of the CDR3 here.

v_gene: TRBV19; j_gene: TRBJ1-2; CDR3aa: ASSMRQSHYGYT
v_gene: TRBV5-1; j_gene: TRBJ2-5; CDR3aa: ASSGGTALIETQY
v_gene: TRBV5-1; j_gene: TRBJ1-6; CDR3aa: ASSNGTYRSPLH
v_gene: TRBV7-8; j_gene: TRBJ1-6; CDR3aa: ASSLRGLLGNSPLH
v_gene: TRBV5-1; j_gene: TRBJ1-1; CDR3aa: ASSLDGTNTEAF
v_gene: TRBV10-2; j_gene: TRBJ2-1; CDR3aa: ASSGGTSGYRF
v_gene: TRBV7-6; j_gene: TRBJ2-1; CDR3aa: ASSLAPQGGAYNEQF
v_gene: TRBV9; j_gene: TRBJ2-3; CDR3aa: ASSVAPGGEIDTQY
v_gene: TRBV15; j_gene: TRBJ1-2; CDR3aa: ATSRGGQGVPGYT
v_gene: TRBV4-3; j_gene: TRBJ1-1; CDR3aa: ASRQGANTEAF
v_gene: TRBV19; j_gene: TRBJ1-4; CDR3aa: ASTDRPGRPGGNEKLF
v_gene: TRBV24-1; j_gene: TRBJ1-2; CDR3aa: ATSDDDRTYGYT
v_gene: TRBV7-9; j_gene: TRBJ1-1; CDR3aa: ASQWGAF
v_gene: TRBV4-1; j_gene: TRBJ2-4; CDR3aa: ASSQGFGQETNIQY
v_gene: TRBV7-2; j_gene: TRBJ2-2; CDR3aa: ASSLARQNTGELF
v_gene: TRBV18; j_gene: TRBJ1-1; CDR3aa: ASSEGQGQNTEAF
v_gene: TRBV28; j_gene: TRBJ1-3; CDR3aa: ASSSGGVSGNTIY
v_gene: TRBV21-1; j_gene: TRBJ1-2; CDR3aa: ASSNRDRDEDGYT
v_gene: TRBV2; j_gene: TRBJ2-5; CDR3aa: ASSEGTGVWETQY
v_gene: TRBV9; j_gene: TRBJ2-3; CDR3aa: ASSLTPLGRPDTQY
v_gene: TRBV28; j_gene: TRBJ2-5; CDR3aa: ASSFWGAQTQY
v_gene: TRBV19; j_gene: TRBJ2-2; CDR3aa: ASRGTRNTGELF
v_gene: TRBV10-3; j_gene: TRBJ1-2; CDR3aa: AISRDGSYGYT
v_gene: TRBV19; j_gene: TRBJ1-2; CDR3aa: ASSISNRVGVGYT
v_gene: TRBV12-3/TRBV12-4; j_gene: TRBJ1-5; CDR3aa: ASSRQGRQPQH
v_gene: TRBV12-3/TRBV12-4; j_gene: TRBJ1-1; CDR3aa: ASTLQRGTEAF
v_gene: TRBV7-2; j_gene: TRBJ1-2; CDR3aa: ASSQTGEGYT
v_gene: TRBV10-1; j_gene: TRBJ1-3; CDR3aa: ASSENSGNTIY
v_gene: TRBV7-3; j_gene: TRBJ2-5; CDR3aa: ASSSGTAKETQY
v_gene: TRBV7-8; j_gene: TRBJ1-5; CDR3aa: ASSFGTGGQGQPQH
v_gene: TRBV9; j_gene: TRBJ1-4; CDR3aa: ASSVGRGFEKLF
v_gene: TRBV5-1; j_gene: TRBJ2-1; CDR3aa: ASGSRRGQGAGNEQF
v_gene: TRBV5-8; j_gene: TRBJ1-1; CDR3aa: ASSRRGVNTEAF
v_gene: TRBV28; j_gene: TRBJ2-2; CDR3aa: ASGGTTTGELF
v_gene: TRBV24-1; j_gene: TRBJ1-2; CDR3aa: ATSGGLTYGYT
v_gene: TRBV7-2; j_gene: TRBJ2-5; CDR3aa: ASSLVGGAGETQY
v_gene: TRBV25-1; j_gene: TRBJ2-6; CDR3aa: ASSEIGAGANVLT
v_gene: TRBV19; j_gene: TRBJ2-5; CDR3aa: ASSIGGGAQETQY
v_gene: TRBV3-1/TRBV3-2; j_gene: TRBJ2-3; CDR3aa: ASSQTVGTDTQY
v_gene: TRBV24-1; j_gene: TRBJ1-2; CDR3aa: ATKSAGGSDYGYT
v_gene: TRBV7-3; j_gene: TRBJ2-2; CDR3aa: ASSLTGGVGTNRGELF
v_gene: TRBV7-2; j_gene: TRBJ2-1; CDR3aa: ASSFLRGQFNEQF
v_gene: TRBV5-4; j_gene: TRBJ1-1; CDR3aa: ASSQLGPGEAF
v_gene: TRBV5-5; j_gene: TRBJ1-5; CDR3aa: ASSLDSNQPQH
v_gene: TRBV30; j_gene: TRBJ1-1; CDR3aa: AWISGVTEAF
v_gene: TRBV5-1; j_gene: TRBJ2-6; CDR3aa: ASSSSGGLVVSGANVLT
v_gene: TRBV7-9; j_gene: TRBJ2-1; CDR3aa: ASSFRRGRTSYNEQF
v_gene: TRBV11-2; j_gene: TRBJ2-3; CDR3aa: ASSPNDYREDTQY